These 7 T cell receptor beta chains came from one sample sequenced in a study (dated by TCRdb to between 2015 and 2016). Libraries were prepared through 5' RACE. Sequencing took place on an Illumina MiSeq. TCRdb ran its own pipeline on the public reads, namely fastp trimming at Q25 and MiXCR clone calling, and kept in-frame beta chains. All rows with the same CDR3 protein become a single entry with the most common DNA and genes. Here the sample has some 60,000 distinct CDR3 sequences; around 30% occur a single time. The top ten clones comprise about 2.3% of the sample. Sample: tumor-infiltrating naive CD4+ T cells sorted from the breast tumor. The sample's cell subset or site, from its label and the paper: naive CD4+ T cells, CD4+CD45RA+CD25-. All receptors derive from a female donor with breast cancer.

The rearrangement links TRBV7-8 to TRBJ1-2; TRBD1 aligns across 7 bases. This CDR3 contains 14 residues. J was trimmed by 6 bases and V by 1 base; bases with no gene match: 5. CDR1 is SGHVS, CDR2 FQNEAQ, per germline. CDR3 in DNA: TGTGCCAGCAGCTTAGGAAGGGGGCTTGATGGCTACACCTTC. This encodes CASSLGRGLDGYTF.

With regard to this clonotype: This clone may be a read error of a much larger clone one base away. The V and J genes are TRBV12-3 or TRBV12-4 and TRBJ1-1; D unclear. The CDR3 has 11 residues. CDR3 sequence reads: CASSSGLTALF. The DNA for the CDR3 is TGTGCCAGCAGTTCCGGACTAACGGCTCTCTTT.

The chain couples TRBV20-1 to TRBJ2-1, with D possibly matching TRBD2 (6 bases). Germline CDR1 and CDR2: DFQATT and SNEGSKA (reference sequence). Trimming left V 0 bases short and J 10 bases short, with 16 bases between. This CDR3 has 14 amino acids. The CDR3 reads CSARDVKGRHEQFF. CDR3 bases: TGCAGTGCTAGAGATGTGAAAGGGAGGCACGAGCAGTTCTTC.

This clonotype was seen a handful of times. This chain connects TRBV28 to TRBJ1-2; the D gene is possibly TRBD1 (5 bases). This CDR3 contains 16 residues. Per germline, CDR1 MDHEN and CDR2 SYDVKM. Trimming stripped 6 bases from V and 0 bases from J, with 17 bases between. CDR3 sequence (DNA): TGTGCCAGCAGCCTGCGGGGAAGGGGAGCTAACTATGGCTACACCTTC. Protein product: CASSLRGRGANYGYTF.

The CDR3 loop is CASSLLAGVADTQYF. CDR3 coding DNA: TGTGCCAGCAGCCTACTAGCGGGGGTAGCAGATACGCAGTATTTT. The chain combines TRBV7-2 with TRBJ2-3; TRBD2 matches 11 bases. This CDR3 has 15 residues. Trimming cost V 5 bases and J 4 bases; bases outside gene matches: 5. Germline V gives CDR1 SGHTA, CDR2 FQGNSA.

In this sample, this clonotype turned up a few times. CDR3 region: CASSLSTVINNEQFF. The CDR3 DNA is TGTGCCAGCAGCTTGTCGACAGTTATCAACAATGAGCAGTTCTTC. The chain is built from TRBV11-2 and TRBJ2-1; D possibly corresponds to TRBD1 (5 bases). The CDR3 has 15 residues. Germline values: CDR1 SGHAT, CDR2 FQNNGV. Trimming cost V 3 bases and J 5 bases, with 14 bases left between them.

In its sample, this clonotype was seen many times. This chain joins TRBV15 and TRBJ2-3, with D possibly matching TRBD1 (7 bases). V shed 0 bases and J shed 4 bases, with 14 bases lying between them. The CDR3 length is 16 residues. Germline loops: CDR1 LNHNV, CDR2 YYDKDF (reference sequence). Here the CDR3 reads CATSRDPQGGPDTQYF. DNA for the CDR3: TGTGCCACCAGCAGAGACCCCCAGGGGGGCCCAGATACGCAGTATTTT.